This entry lists 27 T cell receptor beta chains sequenced from one sample in a study of T cells in Graves' hyperthyroidism and ophthalmopathy. Using RNA transcripts as the source, TCR beta CDR3 regions were amplified. The primer set for the first-round RT-PCR of the TCR CDR3 was HTBI. One entry per CDR3 protein results from TCRdb running MiXCR on the multiplex PCR reads. The data contain about 740,000 distinct CDR3 sequences, 13% to 15% of them singletons. The sequencing sample was made of blood. These receptors were collected from a woman aged 18-29 years with Graves' hyperthyroidism.

The chain is built from TRBV6-1 and TRBJ1-2; 12 nucleotides agree with TRBD1. CDR1 and CDR2 from the germline V gene are MNHNS and SASEGT. This CDR3 contains 16 residues. Germline trimming cut 5 bases from V and 6 bases from J; bases unmatched to any gene: 10. The CDR3 bases are TGTGCCAGCAGTCCCGGGACAGGGGGCGCTTGGAATGGCTACACCTTC. Protein product: CASSPGTGGAWNGYTF.

This clonotype was counted ten times or more. The rearrangement joins TRBV4-1 to TRBJ2-7; tentative D call: TRBD1 (6 bases). The CDR3 totals 16 residues. Germline lookup yields CDR1 MGHRA and CDR2 YSYEKL. Trimming shortened V by 1 base and J by 2 bases, and 15 bases separated the two germline ends. CDR3 DNA sequence: TGCGCCAGCAGCCAAGTAATCGGCAGGGGACCCTACGAGCAGTACTTC. Its translation: CASSQVIGRGPYEQYF.

CDR3 sequence (DNA): TGTGCCACTCGGACTAGCGGAGCAATCATCACAGATACGCAGTATTTT. The encoded protein is CATRTSGAIITDTQYF. The chain employs TRBV5-4 and TRBJ2-3, with 10 bases fitting TRBD2. The junction had 12 bases not matched to a gene; V was cut back by 9 bases and J by 2 bases. The germline V gene encodes CDR1 SGHNT and CDR2 YYREEE (reference sequence). The CDR3 has 16 residues.

This clonotype showed up many times. This chain connects TRBV18 to TRBJ1-1, with D unclear. CDR3 length: 14 residues. Trimming left V 5 bases short and J 4 bases short, with 14 bases between. From germline, CDR1 is KGHSH and CDR2 LQKENI. CDR3: CASSTKPQATEAFF. DNA of the CDR3: TGTGCCAGCTCAACGAAACCCCAGGCCACTGAAGCTTTCTTT.

This chain connects TRBV25-1 to TRBJ1-3, with D uncertain. The V gene lost 2 bases and the J gene lost 4 bases, with 9 bases spanning the gap. Germline V CDR1 and CDR2: MGHDK, SYGVNS. The CDR3 has 14 residues. The CDR3 DNA sequence: TGTGCCAGCAGTGAAGAGGAGGGCGGAAACACCATATATTTT. This sequence encodes CASSEEEGGNTIYF.

This clonotype has ten or more counts. The chain carries TRBV9 and TRBJ2-1; 11 bases map to TRBD2. Germline trimming cut 4 bases from V and 8 bases from J; bases unmatched to any gene: 20. The CDR3 loop spans 19 amino acids. Looked up from germline, CDR1 is SGDLS and CDR2 is YYNGEE. CDR3 loop: CASSPRGQVVTSGNYEQFF. The CDR3 region has the DNA TGTGCCAGCAGCCCTCGGGGGCAGGTAGTGACTAGCGGGAACTATGAGCAGTTCTTC.

This clonotype has at least ten counts. CDR3 in amino acids: CASQSLGQRTDTQYF. CDR3 coding DNA: TGTGCCAGCCAATCCCTGGGACAGCGCACAGATACGCAGTATTTT. The genes are TRBV6-2 or TRBV6-3 and TRBJ2-3; 7 bases match TRBD1. Per germline, CDR1 MNHEY and CDR2 SVGEGT. The CDR3 is made up of 15 amino acids. The V segment lost 8 bases and the J segment 1 base; nucleotides outside the gene matches: 9.

A few counts support this clonotype. The chain uses TRBV30 and TRBJ1-2, with 7 bases that match TRBD1. CDR1 is GTSNPN and CDR2 is SVGIG in the germline V gene (reference sequence). V lost 1 base and J lost 8; bases outside the gene matches: 7. CDR3 length: 13 residues. The CDR3 coding sequence is TGTGCCTGGAGTGCAGGGGGAGGAGACGGCTACACCTTC. Residues: CAWSAGGGDGYTF.

V usage is TRBV6-2 or TRBV6-3 and J usage is TRBJ2-1, with 7 bases identical to TRBD1. Germline loops: CDR1 MNHEY, CDR2 SVGEGT. There are 16 residues in the CDR3. V trimming: 7 bases; J trimming: 9 bases; junction bases outside the gene matches: 18. In DNA, the CDR3 is TGTGCCAGCACCCCGACGAGGGGGCGATCCCTCCTTGAGCAGTTCTTC. Protein sequence: CASTPTRGRSLLEQFF.

This clonotype has only a few counts. The chain couples TRBV30 to TRBJ2-2, with 8 bases aligning to TRBD2. Trimming took 5 bases from V and 1 from J; bases not matched to a gene: 3. CDR1 GTSNPN and CDR2 SVGIG come from the germline V gene (reference sequence). This CDR3 spans 14 amino acids. The CDR3 sequence: CAWVLAGNTGELFF. CDR3 DNA sequence: TGTGCCTGGGTGCTAGCGGGGAACACCGGGGAGCTGTTTTTT.

V usage is TRBV19 and J usage is TRBJ1-5; tentative D call: TRBD1 (5 bases). Looked up from germline, CDR1 is LNHDA and CDR2 is SQIVND (reference sequence). The CDR3 loop spans 16 amino acids. V dropped 7 bases and J dropped 3 bases, with 19 bases sitting between them. The CDR3 is CASTPWGGVDNQPQHF. Here the CDR3 DNA reads TGTGCCAGTACCCCATGGGGAGGGGTCGACAATCAGCCCCAGCATTTT.

This clonotype has at least ten counts. The gene calls are TRBV18 and TRBJ2-7; 12 bases are a match to TRBD2. The CDR3 length is 16 residues. The V and J ends lost 3 bases and 7 bases, in that order; junction bases with no gene match: 10. CDR1 KGHSH and CDR2 LQKENI come from the germline V gene. In DNA form, the CDR3 reads TGTGCCAGCTCACCCCCTAGCGGGAGGGCCTCGAGGGAGCAGTACTTC. This gives the protein CASSPPSGRASREQYF.

This clonotype was seen repeatedly, ten times or more. This chain connects TRBV7-3 to TRBJ2-1; tentative D call: TRBD2 (6 bases). CDR1 SGHTA and CDR2 FQGTGA come from the germline V gene. V was cut by 5 bases and J by 8 bases, with 16 bases left in between. The CDR3 has 14 residues. CDR3 DNA: TGTGCCAGCAGCCCTACTAGCAGTTGGGATGAGCAGTTCTTC. It specifies CASSPTSSWDEQFF.

This clonotype was observed at least ten times. This chain links TRBV2 with TRBJ2-1; the match to TRBD1 covers 9 bases. Germline CDR1 SNHLY, CDR2 FYNNEI. This CDR3 region has 14 residues. The V gene end was trimmed by 8 bases and the J gene end by 7 bases; junction bases not matched to a gene: 9. In DNA form, the CDR3 reads TGTGCCAGCGGTGCGGGGACAGGGTATAATGAGCAGTTCTTC. Protein sequence: CASGAGTGYNEQFF.

The CDR3 spells CASTSTTAPNEQFF. The CDR3 nucleotides are TGTGCCAGCACCTCCACTACGGCCCCCAATGAGCAGTTCTTC. This chain connects TRBV12-3 or TRBV12-4 to TRBJ2-1; D unresolved. Trimming cost V 7 bases and J 6 bases, with 16 bases left between them. The CDR3 is 14 amino acids.

This chain links TRBV4-1 with TRBJ1-6; tentatively, D is TRBD1 (6 bases). There are 13 residues in the CDR3. Trimming removed 0 bases at V and 17 bases at J, with 14 bases between. Germline CDR1 and CDR2: MGHRA and YSYEKL. Written as DNA, the CDR3 is TGCGCCAGCAGCCAAGATAGTCGGGACACCGTCCACTTT. This sequence encodes CASSQDSRDTVHF.

The chain uses TRBV4-2 and TRBJ2-7; TRBD1 matches at 9 bases. The CDR3 is 16 residues long. From germline, CDR1 is LGHNA and CDR2 YNFKEQ. With 1 base clipped from V and 0 bases from J, the junction kept 4 bases outside the gene matches. CDR3 protein: CASSQVSGQGSYEQYF. The DNA for the CDR3 is TGTGCCAGCAGCCAAGTCTCGGGACAGGGCTCCTACGAGCAGTACTTC.

The genes are TRBV4-3 and TRBJ2-3; 9 bases are a match to TRBD2. With 3 bases clipped from V and 10 bases from J, the junction kept 8 bases outside the gene matches. Germline-derived CDR1 and CDR2 are LGHNA and YSLEER. This CDR3 spans 14 amino acids. CDR3 residues: CASSHGLARDSQYF. The CDR3 coding sequence is TGCGCCAGCAGCCATGGACTAGCGCGTGATTCGCAGTATTTT.

This clonotype turned up a few times. The chain uses TRBV15 and TRBJ1-4; 7 bases line up with TRBD1. Germline V gives CDR1 LNHNV, CDR2 YYDKDF (reference sequence). This CDR3 is built from 14 residues. Losses at the gene ends were 3 bases for V and 6 bases for J; bases not matched to a gene: 4. Here the CDR3 DNA reads TGTGCCACCAGCAGGGGCGACAGGGATGAAAAACTGTTTTTT. It encodes CATSRGDRDEKLFF.

This clonotype was detected only a few times. A read error may produce the germline difference seen at one junction end. V gene TRBV28 combines with J gene TRBJ2-1; D gene unclear. Germline V gene data show CDR1 as MDHEN and CDR2 as SYDVKM. This CDR3 comprises 13 residues. The CDR3 DNA reads as TGTGCCAGCGGTTTATCGGGTGCTAGAAAGCAGTTCTTC. Protein: CASGLSGARKQFF. Full variable domain (missing parts from reference TRBV28 and TRBJ2-1): DVKVTQSSRYLVKRTGEKVFLECVQDMDHENMFWYRQDPGLGLRLIYFSYDVKMKEKGDIPEGYSVSREKKERFSLILESASTNQTSMYLCASGLSGARKQFFGPGTRLTVL.

This clonotype was detected many times. The chain links TRBV29-1 to TRBJ2-7, with 9 bases fitting TRBD1. The CDR3 contains 13 residues. Germline V lookup: CDR1 SQVTM, CDR2 ANQGSEA. The ends lost 3 bases at V and 2 bases at J; junction bases unmatched: 2. The CDR3 is CSVETGGTYEQYF. The CDR3 DNA follows: TGCAGCGTTGAGACAGGGGGTACCTACGAGCAGTACTTC.

In its sample, this clonotype was seen many times. The CDR3 protein is CASTGGVGQFF. The CDR3 DNA is TGTGCCAGCACGGGGGGGGTTGGGCAGTTCTTC. V usage is TRBV11-1 and J usage is TRBJ2-1, with 8 bases identical to TRBD2. The CDR3 has 11 residues. CDR1 and CDR2 (germline): SGHAT, FQDESV (reference sequence). The V gene end was trimmed by 7 bases and the J gene end by 12 bases; junction bases not matched to a gene: 5.

The V and J genes are TRBV24-1 and TRBJ2-2; 9 bases line up with TRBD2. The CDR3 totals 16 residues. V lost 5 bases to trimming and J lost 4 bases; unmatched junction nucleotides: 7. Per the germline V gene, CDR1 is KGHDR and CDR2 is SFDVKD. CDR3 sequence reads: CATSGYSGRVTGELFF. The CDR3 bases are TGTGCCACCAGTGGATATAGCGGGAGAGTCACCGGGGAGCTGTTTTTT.

This clonotype occurred many times. This chain uses TRBV6-1 with TRBJ2-2, with 7 bases identical to TRBD2. The CDR3 runs 14 residues. The germline CDR1 and CDR2 sequences are MNHNS and SASEGT. Unmatched junction bases numbered 0, after V lost 5 bases and J lost 0 bases. DNA for the CDR3: TGTGCCAGCAGTAGCGGGGCGAACACCGGGGAGCTGTTTTTT. The encoded protein is CASSSGANTGELFF.

The chain combines TRBV7-9 with TRBJ1-4, with TRBD1 matching 12 bases. With V trimmed by 5 bases and J by 9 bases, 7 bases remained unmatched. Germline assignment: CDR1 SEHNR and CDR2 FQNEAQ (reference sequence). CDR3 length: 15 amino acids. CDR3 nucleotides: TGTGCCAGCAGCGGAGAGGGACAGGGGGCGCAAAAACTGTTTTTT. Its protein is CASSGEGQGAQKLFF.

This clonotype was observed many times. This sequence joins TRBV28 and TRBJ2-7; either TRBD1 or TRBD2 may fit D (5 bases each). The CDR3 sequence is 14 residues long. The germline V and J ends were trimmed by 6 bases and 2 bases, with 14 bases remaining between them. CDR1 is MDHEN, CDR2 SYDVKM, per germline. The CDR3 sequence is CASSPTGLAYEQYF. The CDR3 DNA sequence: TGTGCCAGCAGCCCAACAGGACTTGCCTACGAGCAGTACTTC.

There are many counts of this clonotype. This sequence joins TRBV20-1 and TRBJ1-3; tentatively, D is TRBD1 (6 bases). V gave up 3 bases and J gave up 7 bases, with 13 bases separating them. Germline V lookup: CDR1 DFQATT, CDR2 SNEGSKA (reference sequence). The CDR3 totals 13 residues. Written as DNA, the CDR3 is TGCAGTGCTAGGTCAGGGGCGGGGAACACCATATATTTT. This gives the protein CSARSGAGNTIYF.